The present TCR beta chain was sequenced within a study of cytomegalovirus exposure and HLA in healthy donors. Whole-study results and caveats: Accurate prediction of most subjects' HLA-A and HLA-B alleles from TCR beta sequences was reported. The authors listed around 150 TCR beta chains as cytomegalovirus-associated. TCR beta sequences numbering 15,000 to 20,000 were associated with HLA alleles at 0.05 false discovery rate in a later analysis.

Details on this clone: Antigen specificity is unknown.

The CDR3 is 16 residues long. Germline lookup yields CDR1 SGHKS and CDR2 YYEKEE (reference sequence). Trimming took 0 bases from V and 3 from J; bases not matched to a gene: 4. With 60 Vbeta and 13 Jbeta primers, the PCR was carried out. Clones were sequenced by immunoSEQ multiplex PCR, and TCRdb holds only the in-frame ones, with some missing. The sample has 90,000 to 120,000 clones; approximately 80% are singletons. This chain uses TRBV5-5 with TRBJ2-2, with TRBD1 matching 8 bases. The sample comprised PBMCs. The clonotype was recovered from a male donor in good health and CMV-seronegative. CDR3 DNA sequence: TGTGCCAGCAGCTTGGGGCCAGGGGGCTACACCGGGGAGCTGTTTTTT. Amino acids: CASSLGPGGYTGELFF.